One T cell receptor (beta chain) is described in this entry. Its antigen is unidentified. This sample was taken from a study of CD8 T cells in Susac syndrome. With 7 bases removed from V and 6 bases from J, the gap between germline ends came to 10 bases. CDR1 LNHDA and CDR2 SQIVND come from the germline V gene (reference sequence). CDR3 length equals 12 residues. General study results and limits: Acknowledgment was made by the study that its TCR sequencing and HLA analysis involved a relatively small number of individuals.

The RNA input was about 0.45 to 1 ug, and it was reverse transcribed with random hexamers. Each CDR3 protein gets one entry after TCRdb re-called the immunoSEQ multiplex PCR reads with MiXCR. The sample includes some 99,000 distinct CDR3 sequences, about 93% of them seen just once. The TCR originated in a human donor with Susac syndrome. The specimen sequenced was CD4+ T cells from PBMCs. The genes are TRBV19 and TRBJ1-5, with a weak D call TRBD1 (5 bases). The DNA of the CDR3 is TGTGCCAGTAATATCCAGGGTCAGCCCCAGCATTTT. It translates to CASNIQGQPQHF.